Listed below are T cell receptor beta chains from one sample, sequenced in a study of control samples from healthy donors and cancer patients. Only in-frame clones appear in the TCRdb table, and some are missing; sequencing was by immunoSEQ multiplex PCR. The data show 170,000 or so clones, 85% to 95% seen once. The material sequenced was blood. The receptors originated from a young man in good health. Both conserved end residues are part of each CDR3. The order of the fields is clone size, D gene, J gene, V gene, CDR3 DNA, CDR3 protein. A D gene is named only where the DNA matches it firmly. A clone size is listed for some rows: how often the clone was seen (once, few, many), or a class if it is expanded.

NA,NA,TRBJ2-4,TRBV7-9,TGTGCCAGCAGCTTAACCCCCCCCAAGCTAGCCAAAAACATTCAGTACTTC,CASSLTPPKLAKNIQYF
once,TRBD2,TRBJ2-1,TRBV29-1,TGCAGCGTCGGGAGGTTTTCCCCCTACAATGAGCAGTTCTTC,CSVGRFSPYNEQFF
NA,TRBD2,TRBJ2-2,TRBV28,TGTGCCAGCCAACGCGGGGGAAACACCGGGGAGCTGTTTTTT,CASQRGGNTGELFF
once,TRBD1,TRBJ1-1,TRBV4-1,TGCGCCAGCAGCCAACCCCGGACAGGGATGATGAACACTGAAGCTTTCTTT,CASSQPRTGMMNTEAFF
once,TRBD2,TRBJ2-1,TRBV27,TGTGCCAGCAGCCGTGCGGGGGGCTCCTACAATGAGCAGTTCTTC,CASSRAGGSYNEQFF
NA,NA,TRBJ2-3,TRBV6-5,TGTGCCAGCAGCGGAGGGTTAAGGACAGATACGCAGTATTTT,CASSGGLRTDTQYF
once,NA,TRBJ1-5,TRBV24-1,TGTGCCACCAGTGACCGGACAGATCAGCCCCAGCATTTT,CATSDRTDQPQHF
NA,NA,TRBJ2-7,TRBV7-8,TGTGCCAGCAGCCGTTCACCAGGGTTCTACGAGCAGTACTTC,CASSRSPGFYEQYF
NA,NA,TRBJ1-6,TRBV7-9,TGTGCCAGCAGCTTAGGCGGGGGAGGTTCACCCCTCCACTTT,CASSLGGGGSPLHF
NA,NA,TRBJ2-1,TRBV7-9,TGTGCCAGCAGCGCCGCCGGGGGACACAATGAGCAGTTCTTC,CASSAAGGHNEQFF
NA,TRBD2,TRBJ2-3,TRBV9,TGTGCCAGCAGCGAGAGCGACCCGGGACTAGCGGGGGACTTTCATACGCAGTATTTT,CASSESDPGLAGDFHTQYF
NA,NA,TRBJ2-7,TRBV6-2/TRBV6-3,TGTGCCAGCAGTTTGAAAGGATACGAGCAGTACTTC,CASSLKGYEQYF
NA,NA,TRBJ1-3,TRBV9,TGTGCCAGCAGCGTAGTTTCGGGGGTTGGAAACACCATATATTTT,CASSVVSGVGNTIYF
few,NA,TRBJ1-1,TRBV18,TGTGCCAGCTCACCACGAGGGGACACTGAAGCTTTCTTT,CASSPRGDTEAFF